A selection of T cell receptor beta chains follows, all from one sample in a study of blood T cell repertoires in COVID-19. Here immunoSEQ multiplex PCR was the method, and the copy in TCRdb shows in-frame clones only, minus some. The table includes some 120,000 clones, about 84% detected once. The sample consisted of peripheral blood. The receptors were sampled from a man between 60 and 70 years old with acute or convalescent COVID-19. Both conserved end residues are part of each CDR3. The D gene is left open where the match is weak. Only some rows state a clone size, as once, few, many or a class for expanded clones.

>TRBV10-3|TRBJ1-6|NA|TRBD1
CAIKTGTNSPLHF
TGTGCCATCAAGACAGGGACAAATTCACCCCTCCACTTT
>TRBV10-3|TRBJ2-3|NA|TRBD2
CAISPPTSGSTDTQYF
TGTGCCATCAGTCCTCCTACTAGCGGGAGCACAGATACGCAGTATTTT
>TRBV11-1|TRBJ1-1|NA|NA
CASSLPQGANTEAFF
TGTGCCAGCAGCTTACCACAGGGTGCGAACACTGAAGCTTTCTTT
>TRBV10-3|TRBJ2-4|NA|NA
CAISESGTSLDIQYF
TGTGCCATCAGTGAGTCGGGTACTAGCTTAGACATTCAGTACTTC
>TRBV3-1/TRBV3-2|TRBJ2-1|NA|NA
CASSQRVIGGRARGSYNEQFF
TGTGCCAGCAGCCAAAGGGTCATAGGGGGCCGAGCGCGGGGCTCCTACAATGAGCAGTTCTTC
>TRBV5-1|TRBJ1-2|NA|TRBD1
CASSLETGENGYTF
TGCGCCAGCAGCTTGGAGACAGGGGAAAACGGCTACACCTTC
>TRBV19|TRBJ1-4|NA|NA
CASSITGTTNEKLFF
TGTGCCAGTAGTATCACCGGGACAACTAATGAAAAACTGTTTTTT
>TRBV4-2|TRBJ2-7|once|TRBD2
CASSQDGGGYYEQYF
TGTGCCAGCAGCCAAGATGGGGGGGGATACTACGAGCAGTACTTC
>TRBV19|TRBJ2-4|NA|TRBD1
CASSITGQGKNIQYF
TGTGCCAGTAGTATAACGGGACAGGGGAAAAACATTCAGTACTTC
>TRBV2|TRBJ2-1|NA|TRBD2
CASRMTSGSYNEQFF
TGTGCCAGCAGAATGACTAGCGGCTCCTACAATGAGCAGTTCTTC
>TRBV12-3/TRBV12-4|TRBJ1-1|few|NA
CASSLTATEAFF
TGTGCCAGCAGCCTGACAGCCACTGAAGCTTTCTTT
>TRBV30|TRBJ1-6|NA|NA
CAWSGGSSYNSPLHF
TGTGCCTGGAGCGGCGGAAGCTCCTATAATTCACCCCTCCACTTT
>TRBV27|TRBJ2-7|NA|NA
CASSPYLGQGTYEQYF
TGTGCCAGCAGTCCGTACCTAGGGCAGGGAACCTACGAGCAGTACTTC
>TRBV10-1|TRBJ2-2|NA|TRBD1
CASTSGGADTGELFF
TGCGCCAGCACTTCAGGGGGCGCGGACACCGGGGAGCTGTTTTTT
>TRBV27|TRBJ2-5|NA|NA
CASRRKYQETQYF
TGTGCCAGCAGGAGAAAGTACCAAGAGACCCAGTACTTC
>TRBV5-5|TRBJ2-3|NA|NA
CASTLPSGSTDTQYF
TGTGCCAGCACCCTTCCCAGCGGGAGCACAGATACGCAGTATTTT
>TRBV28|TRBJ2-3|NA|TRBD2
CASSPGLASTDTQYF
TGTGCCAGCAGTCCCGGACTAGCGAGCACAGATACGCAGTATTTT
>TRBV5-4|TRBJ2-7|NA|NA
CASSLDSGTYEQYF
TGTGCCAGCAGCTTGGACAGCGGTACCTACGAGCAGTACTTC
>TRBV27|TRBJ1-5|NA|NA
CASSLGAGEQPQHF
TGTGCCAGCAGTTTAGGCGCAGGGGAACAGCCCCAGCATTTT
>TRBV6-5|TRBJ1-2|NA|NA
CASSPEFSNYGYTF
TGTGCCAGCAGCCCAGAATTTTCTAACTATGGCTACACCTTC
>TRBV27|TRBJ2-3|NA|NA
CASSLQRTGDTQYF
TGTGCCAGCAGTTTACAGCGGACCGGTGATACGCAGTATTTT
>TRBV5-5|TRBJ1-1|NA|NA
CASSLDDRPRAEAFF
TGTGCCAGCAGCTTGGATGACCGGCCGCGGGCTGAAGCTTTCTTT
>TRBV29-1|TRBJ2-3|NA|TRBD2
CSVSGSLHTDTQYF
TGCAGCGTCAGCGGGAGTTTGCACACAGATACGCAGTATTTT
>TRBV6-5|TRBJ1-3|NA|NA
CASGQGSEGNTIYF
TGTGCCAGCGGTCAGGGATCGGAAGGAAACACCATATATTTT
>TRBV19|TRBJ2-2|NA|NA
CASSIVGANTGELFF
TGTGCCAGTAGTATTGTAGGGGCTAACACCGGGGAGCTGTTTTTT
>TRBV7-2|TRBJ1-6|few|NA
CASSGKGGPNSPLHF
TGTGCCAGCAGCGGCAAGGGAGGGCCTAATTCACCCCTCCACTTT
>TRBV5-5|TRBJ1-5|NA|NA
CASSLQGGHSNQPQHF
TGTGCCAGCAGCTTGCAAGGGGGTCATAGCAATCAGCCCCAGCATTTT
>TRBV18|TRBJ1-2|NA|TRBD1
CASSREGGAFNYGYTF
TGTGCCAGCTCACGGGAAGGGGGCGCATTTAACTATGGCTACACCTTC
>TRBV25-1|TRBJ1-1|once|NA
CASYPKGGTEAFF
TGTGCCAGTTACCCGAAGGGAGGCACTGAAGCTTTCTTT
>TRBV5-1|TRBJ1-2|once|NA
CASSLRSANYGYTF
TGCGCCAGCAGCTTAAGGAGCGCTAACTATGGCTACACCTTC
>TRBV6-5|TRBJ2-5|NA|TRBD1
CASSYGTGWNQETQYF
TGTGCCAGCAGTTACGGGACAGGGTGGAACCAAGAGACCCAGTACTTC
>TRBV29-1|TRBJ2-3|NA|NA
CSVLGARSSDTQYF
TGCAGCGTTCTTGGGGCTAGAAGCTCAGATACGCAGTATTTT
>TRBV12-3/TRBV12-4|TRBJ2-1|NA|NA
CASSEQNEQFF
TGTGCCAGCAGCGAACAGAATGAGCAGTTCTTC
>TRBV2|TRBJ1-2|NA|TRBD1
CASREQGADGYGYTF
TGTGCCAGCAGAGAACAGGGGGCGGACGGCTATGGCTACACCTTC
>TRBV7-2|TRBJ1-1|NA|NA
CASSQSGLANTEAFF
TGTGCCAGCAGCCAAAGTGGACTCGCGAACACTGAAGCTTTCTTT
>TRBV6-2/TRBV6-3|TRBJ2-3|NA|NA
CASSYGDSGLTDTQYF
TGTGCCAGCAGTTACGGGGACTCAGGACTCACAGATACGCAGTATTTT
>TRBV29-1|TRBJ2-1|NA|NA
CSVDSWQGGDEQFF
TGCAGCGTTGACTCATGGCAGGGTGGGGATGAGCAGTTCTTC
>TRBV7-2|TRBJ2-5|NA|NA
CASSPEQETQYF
TGTGCCAGCAGCCCTGAGCAAGAGACCCAGTACTTC
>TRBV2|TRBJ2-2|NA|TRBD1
CASSDRGVGGELFF
TGTGCCAGCAGCGACAGGGGCGTGGGGGGGGAGCTGTTTTTT
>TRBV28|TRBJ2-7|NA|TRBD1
CASSLSGAGTGAYEQYF
TGTGCCAGCAGTTTGTCCGGTGCCGGGACAGGGGCCTACGAGCAGTACTTC